A single sample gave rise to the 7 T cell receptor beta chains below, sequenced in a study of T cells after posttransplantation cyclophosphamide. TCRdb's table, derived via immunoSEQ multiplex PCR, lists solely in-frame clones and lacks some. The sample presents 42,000 or so clones, none singletons. The specimen was PBMCs. These receptors were taken from a woman in her fifties or sixties in good health and a related stem cell transplant donor.

This clone was found many times. The chain has TRBV18 and TRBJ2-1; 8 positions agree with TRBD2. Germline CDR1 is KGHSH and CDR2 is LQKENI. V dropped 1 base and J dropped 5; count of bases not matched to a gene: 4. The CDR3 runs 15 residues. The CDR3 bases are TGTGCCAGCTCACCACTAGCGGGGTTCGACAATGAGCAGTTCTTC. Encoded protein: CASSPLAGFDNEQFF. Complete variable domain (other parts from reference TRBV18 and TRBJ2-1): NAGVMQNPRHLVRRRGQEARLRCSPMKGHSHVYWYRQLPEEGLKFMVYLQKENIIDESGMPKERFSAEFPKEGPSILRIQQVVRGDSAAYFCASSPLAGFDNEQFFGPGTRLTVL.

This clone was detected many times. V usage is TRBV10-3 and J usage is TRBJ1-2, with TRBD1 matching over 10 bases. Trimming took 6 bases from V and 0 from J; bases not matched to a gene: 1. Germline V gives CDR1 ENHRY, CDR2 SYGVKD. The CDR3 is 14 residues long. The CDR3 nucleotides are TGTGCCATCAGGACAGGGGGCACTAACTATGGCTACACCTTC. It codes for CAIRTGGTNYGYTF.

This clone was detected many times. This CDR3 reads CASSPDSRTGGYGYTF. The CDR3 nucleotides read TGTGCCAGCAGCCCGGATTCACGGACAGGCGGCTATGGCTACACCTTC. V gene TRBV7-2 combines with J gene TRBJ1-2, with 7 positions matching TRBD1. The CDR3 is made up of 16 amino acids. Germline V gene data show CDR1 as SGHTA and CDR2 as FQGNSA. V trimming: 5 bases; J trimming: 4 bases; junction bases outside the gene matches: 13.

This clone came up a few times. The rearrangement links TRBV2 to TRBJ1-2; a possible D gene is TRBD1 (5 bases). V was shortened by 5 bases and J by 4 bases, with 17 bases between the two germline ends. CDR1 is SNHLY, CDR2 FYNNEI, per germline. The CDR3 loop spans 15 amino acids. CDR3 DNA: TGTGCCAGCAGTAACGGCGGGGCAAGAACCTATGGCTACACCTTC. Translation gives CASSNGGARTYGYTF.

This clone was picked up many times. The chain recombines TRBV13 with TRBJ2-1; tentatively, D is TRBD1 or TRBD2 (7 bases each). Germline V lookup: CDR1 PRHDT, CDR2 FYEKMQ (reference sequence). V was pared by 10 bases and J by 8 bases, with 12 bases between. The CDR3 sequence is 11 residues long. The CDR3 nucleotides read TGTGCCACCAGGGGGGGGTATGAGCAGTTCTTC. It specifies CATRGGYEQFF.

This clone has a count of ten or more. V usage is TRBV11-3 and J usage is TRBJ1-4; D not certain. Germline V gene data show CDR1 as SGHNT and CDR2 as YENEEA. The CDR3 spans 14 residues. The V end was cut by 5 bases, the J end by 0 bases, with 7 bases between. Written as DNA, the CDR3 is TGTGCCAGCAGCCGAGATGCAACTAATGAAAAACTGTTTTTT. Translation: CASSRDATNEKLFF.

This clone was detected ten times or more. The DNA for the CDR3 is TGTGCCAGTAGTGCCCTGTCTAGCGGGGGTAGCACAGATACGCAGTATTTT. Protein sequence: CASSALSSGGSTDTQYF. This chain links TRBV19 with TRBJ2-3; 10 bases are shared with TRBD2. The CDR3 has 17 residues. The junction had 8 bases not matched to a gene; V was cut back by 5 bases and J by 0 bases. Germline CDR1 LNHDA, CDR2 SQIVND (reference sequence). The full variable domain, rest sourced from reference TRBV19 and TRBJ2-3, is DGGITQSPKYLFRKEGQNVTLSCEQNLNHDAMYWYRQDPGQGLRLIYYSQIVNDFQKGDIAEGYSVSREKKESFPLTVTSAQKNPTAFYLCASSALSSGGSTDTQYFGPGTRLTVL.